Shown below are 25 T cell receptor beta chains from a single sample sequenced in a study of blood T cell repertoires in COVID-19. Method: immunoSEQ multiplex PCR; TCRdb's copy keeps in-frame clones and lacks some. The sample includes about 200,000 clones, 80% to 90% of them seen just once. Sequencing used peripheral blood. These receptors originate from a human donor in a cohort sampled during active COVID-19.

The rearrangement joins TRBV7-8 to TRBJ1-4; TRBD1 aligns across 8 bases. J gave up 7 bases and V 4 bases, and 2 bases lay outside the gene matches. Germline V gene lookup returns CDR1 SGHVS and CDR2 FQNEAQ. The CDR3 sequence is 13 residues long. The DNA of the CDR3 is TGTGCCAGCAGCTCCGGGACAGGTGAAAAACTGTTTTTT. It translates to CASSSGTGEKLFF.

CDR3 coding DNA: TGTGCCAGCAGCGTATACAGCCACAATGAGCAGTTCTTC. Translated, it gives CASSVYSHNEQFF. The J gene is TRBJ2-1, the V gene TRBV9; D remains ambiguous. Germline V gene lookup returns CDR1 SGDLS and CDR2 YYNGEE. V lost 1 base, J lost 5 bases, and 7 bases lay in between. The CDR3 length is 13 residues.

About this clone itself: At one end, the junction sequence differs from germline, possibly due to a read error. The chain combines TRBV7-7 with TRBJ2-2, with TRBD2 matching 8 bases. The CDR3 covers 14 residues. Germline CDR1 SSHAT, CDR2 FNYEAQ (reference sequence). The CDR3 spells CASTQTGGAGELFF. In nucleotides, the CDR3 is TGTGCTAGCACCCAAACGGGGGGGGCCGGGGAGCTGTTTTTT.

This chain uses TRBV30 with TRBJ1-1; D unresolved. V lost 1 base and J lost 6, with 15 bases in between. This CDR3 comprises 14 residues. Germline lookup yields CDR1 GTSNPN and CDR2 SVGIG (reference sequence). The CDR3 DNA follows: TGTGCCTGGAGTGAAGGACGCCGGGAGGCTGAAGCTTTCTTT. It encodes CAWSEGRREAEAFF.

The J gene is TRBJ1-6, the V gene TRBV2, with 9 nucleotides matching TRBD1. Germline CDR1 is SNHLY and CDR2 is FYNNEI. After removal of 7 bases from V and 3 bases from J, the junction contained 10 bases not matched to a gene. CDR3 length: 17 amino acids. CDR3 sequence (DNA): TGTGCCAGCAAGGGACAGGGAACAGCGGGCTATAATTCACCCCTCCACTTT. Its protein is CASKGQGTAGYNSPLHF.

The V and J genes are TRBV7-2 and TRBJ1-6; TRBD1 agrees at 8 bases. Trimming took 5 bases from V and 7 from J; bases not matched to a gene: 7. The length of the CDR3 is 15 residues. Per germline, CDR1 SGHTA and CDR2 FQGNSA. The CDR3 protein is CASSRRQGKNSPLHF. CDR3 nucleotides: TGTGCCAGCAGCCGGAGACAGGGGAAGAATTCACCCCTCCACTTT.

The V gene is TRBV27, the J gene TRBJ2-7; tentative D call: TRBD2 (5 bases). With 8 bases removed from V and 4 bases from J, the gap between germline ends came to 9 bases. Germline lookup yields CDR1 MNHEY and CDR2 SMNVEV (reference sequence). This CDR3 spans 11 amino acids. The CDR3 DNA reads as TGTGCCAGCGGACTTTCTTACGAGCAGTACTTC. It yields the protein CASGLSYEQYF.

This clone is a singleton in its sample. The V and J genes are TRBV2 and TRBJ2-5, with 8 bases aligning to TRBD2. CDR3 length equals 14 residues. Trimming cost V 1 base and J 5 bases; bases outside gene matches: 3. Germline lookup yields CDR1 SNHLY and CDR2 FYNNEI. CDR3 loop: CASSEGTSTETQYF. CDR3 nucleotide sequence: TGTGCCAGCAGTGAAGGGACTAGCACGGAGACCCAGTACTTC.

This clone was detected only a few times. The CDR3 nucleotides read TGCAGCTCGGGACTAGCGGGAGGGAACGATGAGCAGTTCTTC. As protein: CSSGLAGGNDEQFF. V is TRBV29-1 and J is TRBJ2-1, with 16 positions matching TRBD2. J gave up 8 bases and V 8 bases, and 6 bases lay outside the gene matches. The CDR3 is made up of 14 amino acids. Per the germline V gene, CDR1 is SQVTM and CDR2 is ANQGSEA.

V gene TRBV28 combines with J gene TRBJ2-1, with a weak D call TRBD1 (8 bases). Per germline, CDR1 MDHEN and CDR2 SYDVKM. V was pared by 6 bases and J by 7 bases, with 16 bases between. This CDR3 region has 14 residues. CDR3 in amino acids: CASRYRGGGNEQFF. DNA of the CDR3: TGTGCCAGCAGGTACAGGGGGGGTGGTAATGAGCAGTTCTTC.

The rearrangement joins TRBV3-1 (or the pseudogene TRBV3-2) to TRBJ2-7, with 7 bases matching TRBD1. V lost 3 bases to trimming and J lost 0 bases; unmatched junction nucleotides: 11. CDR3 length: 17 amino acids. Germline lookup yields CDR1 LGHDT and CDR2 YNNKEL (reference sequence). In DNA form, the CDR3 reads TGTGCCAGCAGCCACCGGGACAGCGGACCCGGCTCCTACGAGCAGTACTTC. It yields the protein CASSHRDSGPGSYEQYF.

This clone was detected only once. The J gene is TRBJ2-3, the V gene TRBV25-1; no clear D gene. The CDR3 is 13 residues long. Germline V gene sequence: CDR1 MGHDK, CDR2 SYGVNS. Trimming took off 3 bases at V and 4 bases at J, with 8 bases between the two ends. The CDR3 protein is CASSDENSDTQYF. The CDR3 DNA reads as TGTGCCAGCAGTGACGAAAACTCAGATACGCAGTATTTT.

The chain combines TRBV7-8 with TRBJ1-1; D unresolved. This CDR3 spans 15 amino acids. The V gene's germline CDR1 is SGHVS and CDR2 FQNEAQ. The V end lost 0 bases, the J end lost 4 bases, and 12 bases lay between the germline ends. The CDR3 region has the DNA TGTGCCAGCAGCTTAGCGCTCGGTACTCCCACTGAAGCTTTCTTT. This gives the protein CASSLALGTPTEAFF.

The V call is TRBV19, the J call TRBJ2-5; 11 bases map to TRBD2. Looked up from germline, CDR1 is LNHDA and CDR2 is SQIVND (reference sequence). The CDR3 totals 16 residues. J gave up 3 bases and V 10 bases, and 13 bases lay outside the gene matches. The chain's CDR3 is CATNRGTSGIEETQYF. The CDR3 DNA sequence: TGTGCCACAAACAGGGGGACTAGCGGCATAGAAGAGACCCAGTACTTC.

The count of this clone is one. The V call is TRBV6-1, the J call TRBJ2-4; 9 positions match TRBD1. Germline V CDR1 and CDR2: MNHNS, SASEGT. This CDR3 comprises 16 residues. Losses at the gene ends were 3 bases for V and 6 bases for J; bases not matched to a gene: 9. CDR3 region: CASSDPGQGTRNIQYF. The CDR3 DNA reads as TGTGCCAGCAGTGACCCCGGACAGGGGACGCGAAACATTCAGTACTTC.

The rearrangement links TRBV6-6 to TRBJ2-6, with D tentatively TRBD2 (6 bases). The CDR3 is 15 amino acids. V was cut by 2 bases and J by 3 bases, with 8 bases left in between. The germline V gene encodes CDR1 MNHNY and CDR2 SVGAGI (reference sequence). The CDR3 spells CASSYGTGGANVLTF. DNA of the CDR3: TGTGCCAGCAGTTACGGGACTGGTGGGGCCAACGTCCTGACTTTC.

The chain employs TRBV30 and TRBJ1-6; the D is unclear. CDR1 GTSNPN and CDR2 SVGIG come from the germline V gene (reference sequence). V lost 0 bases, J lost 5 bases, and 8 bases lay in between. CDR3 length equals 14 residues. The CDR3 protein is CAWSVRRDNSPLHF. The DNA for the CDR3 is TGTGCCTGGAGTGTTAGACGGGATAATTCACCCCTCCACTTT.

V and J are TRBV10-1 and TRBJ2-5; tentatively, D is TRBD2 (6 bases). The germline V gene encodes CDR1 WNHNN and CDR2 SYGVQD (reference sequence). V gave up 3 bases and J gave up 5 bases, with 13 bases separating them. The CDR3 length is 14 residues. CDR3 region: CASSDTGRGETQYF. In DNA, the CDR3 is TGCGCCAGCAGTGATACGGGTCGGGGGGAGACCCAGTACTTC.

This clone was observed a handful of times. This rearrangement joins TRBV7-9 to TRBJ2-1, with 9 bases matching TRBD2. Germline CDR1 reads SEHNR; CDR2 reads FQNEAQ (reference sequence). CDR3 length equals 19 residues. V trimming: 5 bases; J trimming: 1 base; junction bases outside the gene matches: 15. DNA for the CDR3: TGTGCCAGCAGCAACTCAGGTAGCGGGAGTTCATTTTCCTACAATGAGCAGTTCTTC. This translates into CASSNSGSGSSFSYNEQFF.

The gene calls are TRBV28 and TRBJ2-7, with TRBD2 matching over 8 bases. Germline loops: CDR1 MDHEN, CDR2 SYDVKM. The CDR3 is made up of 15 amino acids. Losses at the gene ends were 6 bases for V and 7 bases for J; bases not matched to a gene: 14. DNA for the CDR3: TGTGCCAGCAGCGACCGGGGGGGATCCCTTGGGGAGCAGTACTTC. This gives the protein CASSDRGGSLGEQYF.

The chain employs TRBV28 and TRBJ2-7; D might be TRBD2 (5 bases). There are 14 residues in the CDR3. Per the germline V gene, CDR1 is MDHEN and CDR2 is SYDVKM. The V gene lost 5 bases and the J gene lost 3 bases, with 14 bases spanning the gap. CDR3 in DNA: TGTGCCAGCAGTCCCCGTCGGGAACTCTACGAGCAGTACTTC. Its protein is CASSPRRELYEQYF. The full variable domain, in which reference TRBV28 and TRBJ2-7 provide the parts outside the CDR3, is DVKVTQSSRYLVKRTGEKVFLECVQDMDHENMFWYRQDPGLGLRLIYFSYDVKMKEKGDIPEGYSVSREKKERFSLILESASTNQTSMYLCASSPRRELYEQYFGPGTRLTVT.

This chain joins TRBV15 and TRBJ2-5; TRBD2 matches 11 bases. V was clipped by 5 bases and J by 7 bases; unmatched bases: 6. The CDR3 extends over 14 amino acids. In germline, CDR1 is LNHNV, CDR2 YYDKDF (reference sequence). The DNA of the CDR3 is TGTGCCACCAGCCGTAGCGGGAGGGGGACGACCCAGTACTTC. Encoded protein: CATSRSGRGTTQYF.

The chain recombines TRBV27 with TRBJ2-3; 8 bases map to TRBD1. Trimming took 6 bases from V and 4 from J; bases not matched to a gene: 9. Germline V gene sequence: CDR1 MNHEY, CDR2 SMNVEV (reference sequence). CDR3 length: 15 residues. The CDR3 here is CASRAGGAGSDTQYF. CDR3 in DNA: TGTGCCAGCAGAGCAGGGGGCGCGGGGTCAGATACGCAGTATTTT.

The chain is built from TRBV27 and TRBJ2-1; no reliable D call. V lost 3 bases and J lost 5, with 14 bases in between. Germline loops: CDR1 MNHEY, CDR2 SMNVEV (reference sequence). The length of the CDR3 is 15 residues. The CDR3 DNA reads TGTGCCAGCAGTTTCAGCCTAGTTAAAAACAATGAGCAGTTCTTC. Its translation: CASSFSLVKNNEQFF.

This clone was detected a few times. The chain links TRBV28 to TRBJ1-4; no clear D. V gave up 3 bases and J gave up 8 bases, with 16 bases separating them. The CDR3 has 15 amino acids. The germline gives CDR1 MDHEN, CDR2 SYDVKM. As DNA, the CDR3 is TGTGCCAGCAGTTTCCCTTATCGGGGTGGGGAAAAACTGTTTTTT. Its protein is CASSFPYRGGEKLFF.